This TCR beta chain was identified in a study of PD-L1 blockade in urothelial cancer. Study details: Intravenous atezolizumab, 1,200 mg every 3 weeks, was begun by patients around 2014. In the patient group, about 90% of the roughly 29 were males with bladder-origin urothelial cancer.

The repertoire was sequenced with immunoSEQ multiplex PCR; TCRdb's copy has only in-frame clones and lacks some. The repertoire holds fewer than 95,000 clones, with 65% to 85% as singletons. The CDR3 extends over 16 amino acids. Germline V gene sequence: CDR1 KGHSH, CDR2 LQKENI. The ends lost 2 bases at V and 2 bases at J; junction bases unmatched: 7. Documented time point: pretreatment peripheral blood. Each patient gave between 1 and 8 samples of peripheral blood mononuclear cells, which were collected pretreatment and during treatment. The sequencing used PBMCs, collected around atezolizumab (anti-PD-L1) treatment. The gene calls are TRBV18 and TRBJ1-2, with TRBD1 matching over 8 bases. This sequence originates from a man in his 60s with urothelial cancer. CDR3 in amino acids: CASSPSGDRRNYGYTF. DNA for the CDR3: TGTGCCAGCTCACCATCGGGGGACAGGCGGAACTATGGCTACACCTTC.